These 13 T cell receptor beta chains came from one sample sequenced in a study of T cells in Graves' hyperthyroidism and ophthalmopathy. RNA transcripts yielded amplified TCR beta CDR3 regions. When the TCR CDR3 underwent first-round RT-PCR, the HTBI primer set was used. MiXCR, applied by TCRdb to the multiplex PCR reads, yields one record per CDR3 protein. In the table there are 600,000 to 700,000 distinct CDR3 sequences, 45% of which are singletons. Sample: peripheral blood or thyroid tissue (not recorded which). These receptors all stem from an adult man with Graves' disease, either hyperthyroidism or ophthalmopathy (not recorded which).

In the case of this clonotype: In this CDR3 the conserved last residue, phenylalanine or tryptophan, is missing, so a read error is likely. The DNA is omitted, as the CDR3 cannot be located on it reliably, and the CDR3 follows TCRdb's listing. V and J are TRBV24-1 and TRBJ1-4; the table's D call TRBD1 went unverified against the DNA. With termini counted, the CDR3 has 11 amino acids. Germline CDR1 reads KGHDR; CDR2 reads SFDVKD. This CDR3 is CASSDSRKNLY.

This chain joins TRBV5-1 and TRBJ2-5, with D perhaps matching TRBD1 or TRBD2 (5 bases each). Germline V gene sequence: CDR1 SGHRS, CDR2 YFSETQ. This CDR3 is built from 16 residues. V shed 4 bases and J shed 0 bases, with 16 bases lying between them. The DNA for the CDR3 is TGCGCCAGCAGCGCAGAGGGACGGTTCAACCAAGAGACCCAGTACTTC. Translation gives CASSAEGRFNQETQYF.

The rearrangement joins TRBV20-1 to TRBJ2-7, with TRBD2 as a possible D gene (5 bases). V lost 6 bases and J 3 bases, leaving 15 bases between the germline ends. The CDR3 totals 13 residues. Germline CDR1 reads DFQATT; CDR2 reads SNEGSKA (reference sequence). CDR3 residues: CSAPSGLNYEQYF. The DNA for the CDR3 is TGCAGTGCCCCTTCAGGACTTAACTACGAGCAGTACTTC.

The rearrangement joins TRBV19 to TRBJ1-3; no clear D. Deletions cut 8 bases from V and 3 bases from J, with 8 bases between. The germline CDR1 and CDR2 sequences are LNHDA and SQIVND (reference sequence). This CDR3 contains 12 residues. CDR3 sequence: CASGGNGNTIYF. The CDR3 DNA sequence: TGTGCCAGTGGTGGGAATGGAAACACCATATATTTT.

This chain connects TRBV7-6 to TRBJ2-3; 8 bases align to TRBD2. The germline CDR1 and CDR2 sequences are SGHVS and FNYEAQ. J was trimmed by 5 bases and V by 0 bases; bases with no gene match: 22. CDR3 length equals 21 residues. CDR3 protein: CASSLASGNLKPSAGEDTQYF. CDR3 DNA: TGTGCCAGCAGCTTAGCGTCTGGAAACCTAAAACCATCAGCGGGAGAAGATACGCAGTATTTT.

This chain connects TRBV20-1 to TRBJ2-7; D possibly matches TRBD1 or TRBD2 (5 bases each). V lost 3 bases and J 2 bases, leaving 14 bases between the germline ends. Germline CDR1 is DFQATT and CDR2 is SNEGSKA (reference sequence). The CDR3 runs 14 residues. The CDR3 reads CSASAGTATYEQYF. DNA of the CDR3: TGCAGTGCTAGCGCCGGGACGGCTACCTACGAGCAGTACTTC.

Here the CDR3 reads CSARDPFPSGGVLETQYF. The CDR3 DNA reads TGCAGTGCTAGAGATCCCTTCCCTAGCGGGGGGGTATTAGAGACCCAGTACTTC. V and J are TRBV20-1 and TRBJ2-5, with 12 bases matching TRBD2. J lost 4 bases, V lost 0 bases, and 12 bases had no gene match. CDR3 length: 18 residues. Germline values: CDR1 DFQATT, CDR2 SNEGSKA (reference sequence).

The V gene is TRBV7-9, the J gene TRBJ2-7, with D unresolved. The CDR3 is 14 amino acids. Germline loops: CDR1 SEHNR, CDR2 FQNEAQ (reference sequence). V was cut by 1 base and J by 5 bases, with 12 bases left in between. The CDR3 spells CASSLDPGSHEQYF. In DNA form, the CDR3 reads TGTGCCAGCAGCTTAGATCCCGGGTCCCACGAGCAGTACTTC.

As for this clonotype: A much larger clonotype is one base distant, so this may be a read error. The chain uses TRBV7-8 and TRBJ1-6; D is uncertain. The CDR3 loop spans 13 amino acids. CDR1 and CDR2 (germline): SGHVS, FQNEAQ. The CDR3 region is CASSQARWSLLHF. CDR3 nucleotides: TGTGCCAGCAGCCAAGCCAGATGGTCACTCCTCCACTTT.

The chain links TRBV5-1 to TRBJ1-5; unclear D gene. Per the germline V gene, CDR1 is SGHRS and CDR2 is YFSETQ. The CDR3 extends over 16 amino acids. V lost 0 bases, J lost 2 bases, and 12 bases lay in between. CDR3 residues: CASSLGAVDGNQPQHF. As DNA, the CDR3 is TGCGCCAGCAGCTTGGGCGCAGTTGATGGCAATCAGCCCCAGCATTTT. Full variable domain (remainder filled in from reference TRBV5-1 and TRBJ1-5): KAGVTQTPRYLIKTRGQQVTLSCSPISGHRSVSWYQQTPGQGLQFLFEYFSETQRNKGNFPGRFSGRQFSNSRSEMNVSTLELGDSALYLCASSLGAVDGNQPQHFGDGTRLSIL.

In its sample, this clonotype was seen a few times. V and J are TRBV6-5 and TRBJ1-2; a weak D match, TRBD1 (6 bases). V lost 6 bases and J 8 bases, leaving 13 bases between the germline ends. This CDR3 spans 12 amino acids. Germline assignment: CDR1 MNHEY and CDR2 SVGAGI. The CDR3 DNA sequence: TGTGCCAGCAGCAGTTACAGGGAAGGCTACACCTTC. Amino acids: CASSSYREGYTF.

The V gene is TRBV7-3, the J gene TRBJ1-1, with no clear D. The germline V gene encodes CDR1 SGHTA and CDR2 FQGTGA. The CDR3 has 14 residues. With 6 bases removed from V and 1 base from J, the gap between germline ends came to 12 bases. In DNA form, the CDR3 reads TGTGCCAGCAGGGAGGGCGGATCGAACACTGAAGCTTTCTTT. Protein sequence: CASREGGSNTEAFF.

The V and J genes are TRBV7-8 and TRBJ1-1; weak D call: TRBD1 (5 bases). The CDR3 sequence is 15 residues long. Deletions cut 2 bases from V and 4 bases from J, with 14 bases between. Germline-derived CDR1 and CDR2 are SGHVS and FQNEAQ. CDR3 in DNA: TGTGCCAGCAGCTTAACTCGGGGGGAAGGCACTGAAGCTTTCTTT. Its protein is CASSLTRGEGTEAFF.